The T cell receptor (beta chain) described here comes from a study of T cells after yellow fever vaccination. Study-wide results and limits: Relatively few clonotypes were ones that appeared in both CD4 and CD8 compartments. The booster saw the reappearance of most primary-vaccination clones (roughly 96% CD4, almost 90% CD8).

This clonotype has a handful of counts. Antigen unknown. A process of 5'RACE template switching, which added a universal primer site and UMIs, was used to make TCR cDNA. TCRdb ran MiXCR on the 5' RACE reads and lists one entry per CDR3 protein. The profile shows about 510,000 distinct CDR3 sequences, roughly a fifth of them singletons. The V end lost 2 bases, the J end lost 1 base, and 11 bases lay between the germline ends. Germline assignment: CDR1 GTSNPN and CDR2 SVGIG (reference sequence). There are 14 residues in the CDR3. The sample consisted of PBMCs, taken approximately 20 days after the first yellow fever vaccination. The chain uses TRBV30 and TRBJ1-1; TRBD1 is a possible D gene (5 bases). The TCR originated in a man aged 18 to 35 who received the YFV17D yellow fever vaccine. This CDR3 is CAWSHGTGNTEAFF. The CDR3, as DNA: TGTGCCTGGAGTCACGGGACTGGGAACACTGAAGCTTTCTTT.